This T cell receptor (beta chain) appears in the sequencing data of a study of T-cell memory formation after mild COVID-19. This clonotype was recorded a few times. Constant-segment-primed 5'RACE gave TCR alpha and TCR beta cDNA libraries with sample barcodes and UMIs. TCRdb redid the calling of the 5' RACE reads with MiXCR, one entry per CDR3 protein. The sample has more than 250,000 distinct CDR3 sequences, roughly 17% seen once. V shed 7 bases, J shed 9 bases, and the junction held 14 bases outside the gene matches. CDR3 length equals 16 residues. Germline assignment: CDR1 MNHEY and CDR2 SVGEGT. The V call is TRBV6-2 or TRBV6-3, the J call TRBJ2-1, with 11 bases aligning to TRBD2. The source material was PBMCs or a T cell subset sorted from them (not recorded which). This TCR came from a man between 18 and 35 years old who had mild COVID-19 (a few samples of this study predate the infection). Cell type and time point are not known. CDR3 sequence: CASTSPTGTSGFEQFF. The CDR3 nucleotides read TGTGCCAGCACCTCCCCGACCGGGACTAGCGGTTTTGAGCAGTTCTTC.